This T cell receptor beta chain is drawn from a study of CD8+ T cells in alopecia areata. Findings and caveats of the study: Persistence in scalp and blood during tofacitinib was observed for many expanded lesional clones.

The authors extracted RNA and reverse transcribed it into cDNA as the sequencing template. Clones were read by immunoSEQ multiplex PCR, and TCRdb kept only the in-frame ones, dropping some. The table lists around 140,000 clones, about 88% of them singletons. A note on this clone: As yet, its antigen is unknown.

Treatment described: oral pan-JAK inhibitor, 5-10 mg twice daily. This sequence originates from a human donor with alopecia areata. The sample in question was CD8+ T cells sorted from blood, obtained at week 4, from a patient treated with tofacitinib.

The CDR3 nucleotides read TGTGCCAGCAGCCCGGAGACAGGGGACACTGAAGCTTTCTTT. Translation gives CASSPETGDTEAFF. This rearrangement joins TRBV7-9 to TRBJ1-1; 8 bases align to TRBD1. V was pared by 5 bases and J by 3 bases, with 5 bases of the junction left unmatched. Germline V gene data show CDR1 as SEHNR and CDR2 as FQNEAQ (reference sequence). The CDR3 is made up of 14 amino acids.